This TCR beta chain was sequenced for a study of blood T cell repertoires in COVID-19. Study as a whole: From T cells, B-cell-depleted T cells, or PBMCs came the material, which was cDNA or gDNA.

Participants came from roughly 25 US areas, aged roughly 18 to 89 years. TCRdb's table, derived via immunoSEQ multiplex PCR, lists solely in-frame clones and lacks some. The sample has roughly 500,000 clones; roughly 90% are singletons. The sequence was collected from a woman between 40 and 50 years old who had recovered from COVID-19. Material: PBMCs or T cells enriched from blood (not recorded which).

The CDR3 sequence is CASSYSSDENEKLFF. The CDR3 bases are TGTGCCAGCAGTTACTCGAGTGATGAAAATGAAAAACTGTTTTTT. The chain has TRBV6-5 and TRBJ1-4; no firm D call. Germline CDR1 reads MNHEY; CDR2 reads SVGAGI. CDR3 length: 15 amino acids. V dropped 0 bases and J dropped 5 bases, with 10 bases sitting between them.